This TCR beta chain was recovered during a study of T-cell reconstitution after alpha-beta-depleted transplantation in children. This clonotype was seen many times. Its antigen is unknown. Broader study findings: Alpha-beta T cells present about two months after transplant were reported to originate from several hundred expanded graft clones. Some patients' high day-60 TCRbeta diversity was attributed to recipient cells surviving conditioning. T-cell counts and diversity were attributed mostly to newly produced T cells one year after transplant.

Unique molecular identifiers tagged the TCRbeta library. TCRdb ran MiXCR on the PCR reads and lists one entry per CDR3 protein. The sample yields roughly 400,000 distinct CDR3 sequences, approximately 42% seen once. This CDR3 has 13 amino acids. Unmatched junction bases numbered 4, after V lost 6 bases and J lost 9 bases. The material sequenced was PBMCs, taken before TCRalphabeta/CD19-depleted stem cell transplant. This chain connects TRBV12-3 or TRBV12-4 to TRBJ2-2, with 10 bases that match TRBD1. This clonotype was obtained from a girl aged 2-10 years with aplastic anemia, due to receive a stem cell transplant. CDR3 DNA sequence: TGTGCCAGCAGGGGACAGGGGCCCCGGGAGCTGTTTTTT. Translating gives CASRGQGPRELFF.